Each of the 31 T cell receptor beta chains below was sequenced from the same sample in a study of blood T cells in healthy people across ages. Using a J-beta primer mix together with a sample-barcoded 5' primer, a second PCR was run for about 7 to 12 cycles. TCRdb re-derived calls from the 5' RACE reads in MiXCR, one entry per CDR3 protein. This sample has 1,800,000 or so distinct CDR3 sequences, with approximately 40% found just once. Specimen: blood. The origin of the receptors is a human donor in good health.

This clonotype was picked up a small number of times. The genes are TRBV5-1 and TRBJ1-2; maybe TRBD1 (5 bases). The ends were cut back, 4 bases at V and 4 bases at J, with 14 bases in the middle. The CDR3 covers 14 residues. Germline CDR1 SGHRS, CDR2 YFSETQ. CDR3 sequence (DNA): TGCGCCAGCAGCCTCCAGGACATATTCTATGGCTACACCTTC. Protein sequence: CASSLQDIFYGYTF.

The gene calls are TRBV7-2 and TRBJ1-4, with no clear D. The CDR3 extends over 13 amino acids. Trimming removed 3 bases at V and 7 bases at J, with 9 bases between. Germline CDR1 SGHTA, CDR2 FQGNSA. The CDR3 loop reads CASSFERAEKLFF. The DNA for the CDR3 is TGTGCCAGCAGCTTCGAGAGGGCTGAAAAACTGTTTTTT.

The genes are TRBV29-1 and TRBJ1-2, with D perhaps TRBD1 (6 bases). The CDR3 contains 15 residues. Trimming took off 4 bases at V and 1 base at J, with 16 bases between the two ends. The germline gives CDR1 SQVTM, CDR2 ANQGSEA. CDR3 sequence: CSVVSWTVNNYGYTF. The CDR3 DNA reads TGCAGCGTTGTGAGCTGGACAGTTAATAACTATGGCTACACCTTC.

The chain links TRBV20-1 to TRBJ2-7; the D gene is possibly TRBD1 (6 bases). V gave up 6 bases and J gave up 2 bases, with 17 bases separating them. This CDR3 comprises 14 residues. The germline V gene encodes CDR1 DFQATT and CDR2 SNEGSKA (reference sequence). The CDR3 DNA reads TGCAGTGCACGCCGACGGACAGAGACCTACGAGCAGTACTTC. It specifies CSARRRTETYEQYF.

The rearrangement links TRBV7-2 to TRBJ2-5; the D call may be TRBD1 or TRBD2 (6 bases each). The germline gives CDR1 SGHTA, CDR2 FQGNSA. Trimming removed 3 bases from V and 5 bases from J, with 16 bases in between. This CDR3 has 15 residues. The CDR3 reads CASSLGGRFLETQYF. In DNA form, the CDR3 reads TGTGCCAGCAGCTTGGGGGGCCGATTTTTGGAGACCCAGTACTTC.

This clonotype has more than one count but fewer than ten. The genes are TRBV4-3 and TRBJ2-1, with 7 nucleotides matching TRBD2. J lost 6 bases, V lost 1 base, and 3 bases had no gene match. Germline V gene data show CDR1 as LGHNA and CDR2 as YSLEER. The CDR3 contains 14 residues. The CDR3 DNA follows: TGCGCCAGCAGCCAAGTTCTAGCGGTCAATGAGCAGTTCTTC. Protein: CASSQVLAVNEQFF.

This clonotype was seen more than once but under ten times. J is TRBJ1-2 and V is TRBV5-5, with 10 bases matching TRBD1. The junction had 7 bases not matched to a gene; V was cut back by 0 bases and J by 8 bases. CDR3 length equals 15 residues. CDR1 and CDR2 from the germline V gene are SGHKS and YYEKEE (reference sequence). CDR3 region: CASSLDMGQGLGYTF. CDR3 DNA sequence: TGTGCCAGCAGCTTGGACATGGGACAGGGGTTAGGCTACACCTTC.

This clonotype was seen at least ten times. The J gene is TRBJ2-7, the V gene TRBV12-3 or TRBV12-4; D remains ambiguous. V was clipped by 3 bases and J by 4 bases, with 7 bases between them. The CDR3 length is 12 residues. The chain's CDR3 is CASSFTPYEQYF. In DNA form, the CDR3 reads TGTGCCAGCAGTTTTACTCCATACGAGCAGTACTTC.

This clonotype showed up just a few times. The chain has TRBV7-2 and TRBJ1-2, with 7 bases matching TRBD1. The CDR3 spans 15 residues. The germline CDR1 and CDR2 sequences are SGHTA and FQGNSA. V gave up 5 bases and J gave up 4 bases; unmatched junction bases: 10. The CDR3: CASSPTGQPSYGYTF. The CDR3 region has the DNA TGTGCCAGCAGCCCGACGGGACAGCCCAGCTATGGCTACACCTTC.

This chain uses TRBV4-2 with TRBJ2-5; 11 bases line up with TRBD2. Per germline, CDR1 LGHNA and CDR2 YNFKEQ. V lost 4 bases and J lost 3; bases outside the gene matches: 4. The CDR3 consists of 15 residues. For the CDR3, the DNA is TGTGCCAGCAGCCGCCAGACTAGCGGGGAAGAGACCCAGTACTTC. It specifies CASSRQTSGEETQYF.

This clonotype was observed a handful of times. This chain uses TRBV20-1 with TRBJ2-7; the D is unclear. Between the trimmed V and J ends, which lost 6 bases and 3 bases, there was a span of 9 bases. The CDR3 loop spans 11 amino acids. Germline CDR1 is DFQATT and CDR2 is SNEGSKA (reference sequence). CDR3 in amino acids: CSATAIYEQYF. CDR3 bases: TGCAGTGCAACAGCAATCTACGAGCAGTACTTC.

V gene TRBV4-3 combines with J gene TRBJ2-5; possible D gene TRBD2, 6 bases. CDR3 size: 16 residues. Germline V gene data show CDR1 as LGHNA and CDR2 as YSLEER. With 0 bases removed from V and 4 bases from J, the gap between germline ends came to 15 bases. The CDR3 DNA reads as TGCGCCAGCAGCCAAGATGTGACGGGGGAAGGAGAGACCCAGTACTTC. Residues: CASSQDVTGEGETQYF.

The chain combines TRBV29-1 with TRBJ2-5; 12 bases match TRBD1. The J call may be wrong; the DNA end is better matched by TRBJ2-7. Germline CDR1 reads SQVTM; CDR2 reads ANQGSEA. The CDR3 runs to 12 residues. The CDR3 loop reads CSVRDRGLEQYF. The CDR3 bases are TGCAGCGTCCGGGACAGGGGGCTCGAGCAGTACTTC.

This clonotype was picked up one time. J is TRBJ2-7 and V is TRBV5-1, with TRBD2 matching over 13 bases. The germline gives CDR1 SGHRS, CDR2 YFSETQ. After removal of 4 bases from V and 7 bases from J, the junction contained 8 bases not matched to a gene. The CDR3 length is 15 residues. The DNA for the CDR3 is TGCGCCAGCAGCCCCCTGACTAGCGGGGGGAAGGAGCAGTACTTC. Protein: CASSPLTSGGKEQYF.

This chain connects TRBV12-3 or TRBV12-4 to TRBJ2-4; D possibly corresponds to TRBD1 (7 bases). CDR3 length: 14 residues. Trimming removed 7 bases from V and 8 bases from J, with 18 bases in between. CDR3 amino acids: CASTEGAGGDIQYF. The CDR3 nucleotides are TGTGCCAGCACGGAGGGCGCAGGGGGAGACATTCAGTACTTC.

The chain employs TRBV29-1 and TRBJ2-1, with D possibly being TRBD2 (6 bases). This CDR3 has 14 residues. The V gene lost 1 base and the J gene lost 10 bases, with 17 bases spanning the gap. Per the germline V gene, CDR1 is SQVTM and CDR2 is ANQGSEA. The CDR3 coding sequence is TGCAGCGTTGAAGGACTAGAAGGAGCGCGGGAGCAGTTCTTC. This encodes CSVEGLEGAREQFF.

The chain links TRBV18 to TRBJ2-1; either TRBD1 or TRBD2 may supply D (5 bases each). V lost 4 bases and J lost 5, with 12 bases in between. Germline assignment: CDR1 KGHSH and CDR2 LQKENI. This CDR3 comprises 14 residues. In DNA form, the CDR3 reads TGTGCCAGCTCACTGTCAGGGACGAACAATGAGCAGTTCTTC. It codes for CASSLSGTNNEQFF.

The chain recombines TRBV4-3 with TRBJ2-1, with TRBD2 matching 14 bases. The CDR3 is 17 amino acids. Germline V gives CDR1 LGHNA, CDR2 YSLEER. J was trimmed by 4 bases and V by 4 bases; bases with no gene match: 6. The CDR3 DNA follows: TGCGCCAGCAGCCCCCGACTAGCGGGGGGGCGGTACAATGAGCAGTTCTTC. Translated, it gives CASSPRLAGGRYNEQFF.

The chain combines TRBV10-3 with TRBJ1-5, with D uncertain. V was pared by 0 bases and J by 7 bases, with 10 bases between. The CDR3 is 14 residues long. Germline V gives CDR1 ENHRY, CDR2 SYGVKD. This CDR3 is CAISESGGLQPQHF. CDR3 DNA: TGTGCCATCAGTGAGTCGGGTGGGCTACAGCCCCAGCATTTT.

This clonotype has ten or more counts. The chain links TRBV7-3 to TRBJ2-1; TRBD1 matches at 8 bases. CDR1 is SGHTA, CDR2 FQGTGA, per germline. The CDR3 totals 15 residues. V dropped 5 bases and J dropped 3; count of bases not matched to a gene: 6. This CDR3 reads CASSPTGTGYNEQFF. CDR3 DNA: TGTGCCAGCAGCCCTACCGGGACAGGCTACAATGAGCAGTTCTTC.

V usage is TRBV24-1 and J usage is TRBJ2-1; D is unresolved. Germline lookup yields CDR1 KGHDR and CDR2 SFDVKD. Trimming took off 7 bases at V and 4 bases at J, with 16 bases between the two ends. The CDR3 is 15 amino acids. CDR3 sequence reads: CATSHPTNLYNEQFF. CDR3 bases: TGTGCCACCAGCCATCCTACAAACCTTTACAATGAGCAGTTCTTC.

Here the CDR3 reads CASSHRGRPYEQYF. The DNA of the CDR3 is TGTGCCAGCAGCCATAGGGGGCGCCCCTACGAGCAGTACTTC. This rearrangement joins TRBV3-1 to TRBJ2-7; TRBD1 matches at 7 bases. CDR1 is LGHDT, CDR2 YNNKEL, per germline (reference sequence). V dropped 3 bases and J dropped 2; count of bases not matched to a gene: 4. The CDR3 extends over 14 amino acids.

This clonotype was seen only a few times. This chain links TRBV7-8 with TRBJ2-1; D remains unclear. Germline V gene sequence: CDR1 SGHVS, CDR2 FQNEAQ. CDR3 length: 15 amino acids. Trimming took 5 bases from V and 7 from J, leaving 18 bases between them. In DNA, the CDR3 is TGTGCCAGCAGCCCTACACGGGTAGGATCGAATGAGCAGTTCTTC. Translation: CASSPTRVGSNEQFF.

The CDR3: CASHTRIQSSGANVLTF. In DNA form, the CDR3 reads TGTGCCAGCCATACTCGAATCCAGTCCTCTGGGGCCAACGTCCTGACTTTC. The V and J genes are TRBV28 and TRBJ2-6; D uncertain. The CDR3 consists of 17 residues. Germline V CDR1 and CDR2: MDHEN, SYDVKM. V was trimmed by 8 bases and J by 0 bases, leaving 17 bases between them.

This clonotype was recorded a few times. V is TRBV20-1 and J is TRBJ2-7; maybe TRBD1 (6 bases). CDR3 size: 12 residues. Trimming removed 4 bases from V and 3 bases from J, with 10 bases in between. Germline V gene lookup returns CDR1 DFQATT and CDR2 SNEGSKA (reference sequence). The CDR3 spells CSAMKGGYEQYF. In DNA form, the CDR3 reads TGCAGTGCTATGAAAGGGGGCTACGAGCAGTACTTC.

This chain links TRBV20-1 with TRBJ2-7; 9 bases map to TRBD1. Germline CDR1 DFQATT, CDR2 SNEGSKA (reference sequence). This CDR3 has 15 residues. V lost 0 bases, J lost 4 bases, and 7 bases stayed unmatched. This chain's CDR3 is CSARDLGQGLYEQYF. CDR3 nucleotide sequence: TGCAGTGCTAGAGATCTGGGACAGGGCTTATACGAGCAGTACTTC.

The CDR3 sequence is CSARDRRKVTYNEQYF. As DNA, the CDR3 is TGCAGTGCTAGAGACAGACGAAAAGTTACCTACAATGAGCAGTACTTC. The chain couples TRBV20-1 to TRBJ2-1; D not resolved. Near its end, the DNA agrees better with TRBJ2-7, so the J call may be wrong. This CDR3 is built from 16 residues. CDR1 is DFQATT, CDR2 SNEGSKA, per germline (reference sequence).

This clonotype turned up a few times. The V and J genes are TRBV5-6 and TRBJ2-1; TRBD2 aligns across 11 bases. The length of the CDR3 is 16 residues. In germline, CDR1 is SGHDT, CDR2 YYEEEE. The V gene end was trimmed by 6 bases and the J gene end by 6 bases; junction bases not matched to a gene: 11. DNA of the CDR3: TGTGCCAGCAACTTTCTTAGCGGGGGGGCCGGCAATGAGCAGTTCTTC. Encoded protein: CASNFLSGGAGNEQFF.

The chain links TRBV24-1 to TRBJ1-5; a weak D match, TRBD1 (5 bases). The CDR3 spans 15 residues. Per germline, CDR1 KGHDR and CDR2 SFDVKD. V was pared by 3 bases and J by 5 bases, with 13 bases between. CDR3 sequence: CATSDPLDSHQPQHF. The DNA of the CDR3 is TGTGCCACCAGTGATCCCCTAGACAGTCATCAGCCCCAGCATTTT.

This chain uses TRBV6-2 or TRBV6-3 with TRBJ1-5; D uncertain. V gave up 6 bases and J gave up 3 bases, with 9 bases separating them. From germline, CDR1 is MNHEY and CDR2 SVGEGT. The CDR3 has 13 residues. The DNA for the CDR3 is TGTGCCAGCAGCCTCATGGCCAATCAGCCCCAGCATTTT. Translating gives CASSLMANQPQHF.

The chain links TRBV29-1 to TRBJ2-7; a possible D gene is TRBD2 (8 bases). Germline V CDR1 and CDR2: SQVTM, ANQGSEA. V lost 4 bases and J 2 bases, leaving 18 bases between the germline ends. This CDR3 contains 15 residues. The CDR3 DNA reads as TGCAGCGTTGCCGGGGGGGGACAGCGAACCTACGAGCAGTACTTC. Its translation is CSVAGGGQRTYEQYF.